Listed here is a single T cell receptor beta chain. The data derive from a study of blood T cell repertoires in COVID-19. V was clipped by 2 bases and J by 5 bases, with 13 bases between them. The CDR3 has 15 amino acids. Germline V gene lookup returns CDR1 SGDLS and CDR2 YYNGEE. Repertoires were generated with immunoSEQ multiplex PCR, while TCRdb's copy carries only in-frame clones and drops some. This sample carries 90,000 to 120,000 clones, approximately 91% of them seen once, and the ten largest clones take roughly 5%. J is TRBJ2-2 and V is TRBV9; D gene uncertain. The TCR was taken from a human donor in a cohort sampled during active COVID-19. The sample was peripheral blood. CDR3 amino acids: CASSVGPRVTGELFF. CDR3 in DNA: TGTGCCAGCAGCGTTGGTCCTCGGGTAACCGGGGAGCTGTTTTTT.